These 18 T cell receptor beta chains share one sample of origin, sequenced in a study of vaccination and CD4 T cells after COVID-19. Which antigens these TCRs recognize remains unknown. Cultured CD4+ T cell DNA was sequenced using the Oncomine TCR Beta short-read assay. Via MiXCR, TCRdb re-called the PCR reads, giving one row per CDR3 protein. The profile shows approximately 17,000 distinct CDR3 sequences, approximately 50% of them singletons. Specified treatment: roughly 11-day PBMC culture with coronavirus spike peptide pools or control peptides (ViraFEST assay). The specimen was CD4+ T cells from blood, cultured in vitro. The receptors come from a human donor who had recovered from COVID-19.

The rearrangement uses TRBV7-2 and TRBJ2-5; TRBD1 matches at 9 bases. The CDR3 runs 14 residues. Trimming removed 5 bases from V and 5 bases from J; junction bases left unmatched: 6. CDR1 and CDR2 from the germline V gene are SGHTA and FQGNSA. CDR3 sequence: CASSQTGGRETQYF. CDR3 bases: TGTGCCAGCAGCCAAACAGGGGGCCGGGAGACCCAGTACTTC.

As for this clonotype: A read error may account for a junction end that differs from germline. This chain connects TRBV29-1 to TRBJ2-1; D unresolved. This CDR3 is 10 amino acids long. Germline CDR1 and CDR2: SQVTM and ANQGSEA. The CDR3 loop is CGVVAYEQFF. CDR3 nucleotides: TGCGGCGTTGTAGCCTATGAGCAGTTCTTC.

A few counts support this clonotype. The rearrangement joins TRBV27 to TRBJ1-1; D is unresolved. Per germline, CDR1 MNHEY and CDR2 SMNVEV (reference sequence). Trimming pared 6 bases from V and 1 base from J, leaving 12 bases between. This CDR3 spans 14 amino acids. Written as DNA, the CDR3 is TGTGCCAGCAGGCTGACGGCAGCGAACACTGAAGCTTTCTTT. It translates to CASRLTAANTEAFF.

The table lists this clonotype with a few counts. CDR3 amino acids: CSARGGNTEAFF. The CDR3 DNA sequence: TGCAGTGCTAGAGGGGGGAACACTGAAGCTTTCTTT. This rearrangement joins TRBV20-1 to TRBJ1-1; D gene uncertain. The CDR3 sequence is 12 residues long. V lost 1 base and J 1 base, leaving 4 bases between the germline ends. The germline V gene encodes CDR1 DFQATT and CDR2 SNEGSKA (reference sequence).

This sequence joins TRBV6-5 and TRBJ2-5, with D possibly being TRBD1 or TRBD2 (5 bases each). Germline CDR1 and CDR2: MNHEY and SVGAGI. V gave up 2 bases and J gave up 0 bases, with 7 bases separating them. This CDR3 has 14 residues. The CDR3 here is CASSYEGNQETQYF. The CDR3 region has the DNA TGTGCCAGCAGTTACGAGGGGAACCAAGAGACCCAGTACTTC.

The rearrangement joins TRBV20-1 to TRBJ1-1, with D possibly matching TRBD1 (5 bases). The germline CDR1 and CDR2 sequences are DFQATT and SNEGSKA (reference sequence). The CDR3 is 14 amino acids. Deletions cut 2 bases from V and 1 base from J, with 11 bases between. The CDR3 bases are TGCAGTGCTAGATCCGTTGACAGGAACACTGAAGCTTTCTTT. Translated, it gives CSARSVDRNTEAFF.

This clonotype has a handful of counts. The chain employs TRBV20-1 and TRBJ2-1; 14 positions match TRBD2. The germline gives CDR1 DFQATT, CDR2 SNEGSKA (reference sequence). The CDR3 spans 16 residues. CDR3 DNA sequence: TGCAGGGCCGGGACTAGCGGGAGCCTGGCCTACAATGAGCAGTTCTTC. It codes for CRAGTSGSLAYNEQFF.

This chain links TRBV7-2 with TRBJ1-6; D remains ambiguous. Germline lookup yields CDR1 SGHTA and CDR2 FQGNSA. V dropped 5 bases and J dropped 8 bases, with 4 bases sitting between them. CDR3 length: 11 amino acids. CDR3 DNA: TGTGCCAGCAGCCGGGATTCACCCCTCCACTTT. Protein product: CASSRDSPLHF.

CDR3 loop: CASRSSGITGELFF. The CDR3 DNA follows: TGTGCCAGCAGGTCTAGCGGAATCACCGGGGAGCTGTTTTTT. This sequence joins TRBV7-2 and TRBJ2-2, with 7 bases fitting TRBD2. V was pared by 6 bases and J by 4 bases, with 5 bases of the junction left unmatched. The CDR3 consists of 14 residues. CDR1 and CDR2 from the germline V gene are SGHTA and FQGNSA. Complete variable domain (other parts from reference TRBV7-2 and TRBJ2-2): GAGVSQSPSNKVTEKGKDVELRCDPISGHTALYWYRQSLGQGLEFLIYFQGNSAPDKSGLPSDRFSAERTGGSVSTLTIQRTQQEDSAVYLCASRSSGITGELFFGEGSRLTVL.

V is TRBV6-1 and J is TRBJ2-3; 8 bases match TRBD2. The germline gives CDR1 MNHNS, CDR2 SASEGT. The CDR3 is 17 amino acids. J lost 5 bases, V lost 6 bases, and 16 bases had no gene match. The CDR3 spells CASSPPPGGGPQDTQYF. In DNA, the CDR3 is TGTGCCAGCAGCCCCCCCCCTGGCGGGGGGCCACAAGATACGCAGTATTTT.

The V call is TRBV10-1, the J call TRBJ2-7; no clear D gene. The ends were cut back, 10 bases at V and 6 bases at J, with 10 bases in the middle. The germline V gene has CDR1 WNHNN and CDR2 SYGVQD (reference sequence). The CDR3 has 10 amino acids. CDR3 loop: CATGWCEQYF. The CDR3 nucleotides are TGCGCCACCGGGTGGTGCGAGCAGTACTTC.

The V and J genes are TRBV6-2 or TRBV6-3 and TRBJ2-2; 12 positions match TRBD2. The CDR3 spans 18 residues. V gave up 5 bases and J gave up 3 bases; unmatched junction bases: 10. Per the germline V gene, CDR1 is MNHEY and CDR2 is SVGEGT. CDR3 DNA: TGTGCCAGCAGTCACAGGACTAGCGGGAATTCGTACACCGGGGAGCTGTTTTTT. Translation: CASSHRTSGNSYTGELFF.

The rearrangement links TRBV6-5 to TRBJ1-1; D unclear. Trimming pared 2 bases from V and 4 bases from J, leaving 17 bases between. Germline V lookup: CDR1 MNHEY, CDR2 SVGAGI. The CDR3 is 16 residues long. CDR3 residues: CASSYVLTSSPTEAFF. The CDR3 DNA follows: TGTGCCAGCAGTTACGTATTGACCTCTTCGCCCACTGAAGCTTTCTTT.

J is TRBJ1-5 and V is TRBV7-6; 8 nucleotides align to TRBD1. With 1 base clipped from V and 6 bases from J, the junction kept 5 bases outside the gene matches. CDR3 size: 15 residues. Germline lookup yields CDR1 SGHVS and CDR2 FNYEAQ. CDR3 coding DNA: TGTGCCAGCAGCTTAGAGCAGGGGGCGGGTCAGCCCCAGCATTTT. Amino acids: CASSLEQGAGQPQHF.

Only a few counts were recorded for this clonotype. The chain recombines TRBV20-1 with TRBJ2-7; D possibly uses TRBD1 or TRBD2 (5 bases each). The germline CDR1 and CDR2 sequences are DFQATT and SNEGSKA (reference sequence). This CDR3 has 13 residues. Trimming left V 1 base short and J 4 bases short, with 11 bases between. The CDR3 sequence: CSARGGWVYEQYF. For the CDR3, the DNA is TGCAGTGCTAGAGGGGGGTGGGTGTACGAGCAGTACTTC.

This chain uses TRBV6-1 with TRBJ1-5; D gene unclear. Germline CDR1 and CDR2: MNHNS and SASEGT. V dropped 2 bases and J dropped 10 bases, with 6 bases sitting between them. The CDR3 totals 11 residues. DNA of the CDR3: TGTGCCAGCAGTGAATACTCCCCCCAGCATTTT. This encodes CASSEYSPQHF.

The CDR3 bases are TGTGCCAGCAGTCAGGGATCTCAACCCTCCGAGCAGTACTTC. Protein product: CASSQGSQPSEQYF. This chain uses TRBV11-1 with TRBJ2-7, with a possible D match to TRBD1 (5 bases). Germline CDR1 reads SGHAT; CDR2 reads FQDESV (reference sequence). The V and J ends lost 6 bases and 6 bases respectively, with 18 bases between them. The CDR3 extends over 14 amino acids.

In nucleotides, the CDR3 is TGCAGTGCCCAACAGGGGTATGGCTACACCTTC. It encodes CSAQQGYGYTF. The chain has TRBV20-1 and TRBJ1-2, with TRBD1 matching over 7 bases. Germline V lookup: CDR1 DFQATT, CDR2 SNEGSKA (reference sequence). V was pared by 6 bases and J by 5 bases, with 3 bases of the junction left unmatched. The CDR3 spans 11 residues.